This T cell receptor (beta chain) was captured by sequencing in a study of blood T cell repertoires in COVID-19. Study-level background: The origin of the acute and convalescent COVID-19 samples was the United States, Italy and Spain. In each case, the material was cDNA or gDNA derived from T cells, B-cell-depleted T cells, or PBMCs.

Produced via immunoSEQ multiplex PCR; TCRdb's table is partial and in-frame only. In the table there are about 110,000 clones, around 80% of which are singletons. Germline-derived CDR1 and CDR2 are LGHNA and YNFKEQ. Trimming took off 10 bases at V and 6 bases at J, with 17 bases between the two ends. The CDR3 contains 13 residues. The source of this sequence is a woman in her 70s with acute or convalescent COVID-19. This chain joins TRBV4-2 and TRBJ2-3, with D possibly matching TRBD2 (5 bases). Specimen: peripheral blood. The CDR3 coding sequence is TGTGCCACTTCCTGGCAGCCGGGGGATACGCAGTATTTT. As protein: CATSWQPGDTQYF.